This entry is about one TCR beta chain. No antigen is known for it. Clones were sequenced by immunoSEQ multiplex PCR, and TCRdb holds only the in-frame ones, with some missing. The data show 71,000 or so clones, with around nine tenths seen just once and approximately 3.2% held by the top ten. This sample was included in a study of PD-L1 blockade in urothelial cancer. Turning to the study itself: Analyses were performed on blood at 3 weeks after treatment start (the second dose) and at 6 weeks. Blood gave a median around 150,000 T cells.

Broader study findings: Having blood TCR clonality under the median before treatment predicted better survival.

The ends were cut back, 1 base at V and 0 bases at J, with 6 bases in the middle. Germline-derived CDR1 and CDR2 are SGHKS and YYEKEE (reference sequence). This CDR3 has 14 amino acids. This specimen consisted of PBMCs, obtained around atezolizumab (anti-PD-L1) treatment. V and J are TRBV5-5 and TRBJ2-3; D gene uncertain. This receptor was taken from a man in his 60s with urothelial cancer. CDR3 amino acids: CASSLPQSTDTQYF. The CDR3 DNA sequence: TGTGCCAGCAGCTTGCCACAGAGCACAGATACGCAGTATTTT.